This is a list of T cell receptor beta chains from one sample in a study of OX40 agonist ivuxolimab in advanced cancers. Profiling relied on immunoSEQ multiplex PCR, and the TCRdb table lists in-frame clones only, not all of them. The sample holds roughly 59,000 clones, 81% seen once. This sample comprised CD4+ or CD8+ T cells sorted from blood, obtained in a trial of the OX40 agonist ivuxolimab. Every receptor here comes from an adult with an advanced solid tumor such as melanoma, head and neck, liver or kidney cancer. CDR3s include the opening cysteine and the closing phenylalanine or tryptophan. A D gene is named only where the DNA matches it firmly. Size is omitted from some rows. Given values are once, few, many or a class for expanded clones.

j_gene: TRBJ1-1
abundance: NA
v_gene: TRBV4-3
d_gene: TRBD1
CDR3nt: TGCGCCAGCAGCCAGGGACAGGGGAACGATGAAGCTTTCTTT
CDR3aa: CASSQGQGNDEAFF

j_gene: TRBJ1-5
abundance: NA
v_gene: TRBV7-2
d_gene: NA
CDR3nt: TGTGCAGCAGGGGATAGCAATCAGCCCCAGCATTTT
CDR3aa: CAAGDSNQPQHF

j_gene: TRBJ1-2
abundance: NA
v_gene: TRBV21-1
d_gene: NA
CDR3nt: TGTGCCAGCAGCAAAGGGGTACCCTATGGCTACACCTTC
CDR3aa: CASSKGVPYGYTF

j_gene: TRBJ1-6
abundance: NA
v_gene: TRBV30
d_gene: NA
CDR3nt: TGTGCCTGGACAGCTACTGGTTCACCCCTCCACTTT
CDR3aa: CAWTATGSPLHF

j_gene: TRBJ2-7
abundance: NA
v_gene: TRBV10-1
d_gene: TRBD1
CDR3nt: TGCGCCAGCAGTGACCTCGGACAGGGGCGACAGTACGAGCAGTACTTC
CDR3aa: CASSDLGQGRQYEQYF

j_gene: TRBJ1-2
abundance: NA
v_gene: TRBV7-2
d_gene: NA
CDR3nt: TGTGCCAGCAGCTTAGTCCCGGACACCAGGAACTATGGCTACACCTTC
CDR3aa: CASSLVPDTRNYGYTF

j_gene: TRBJ2-4
abundance: NA
v_gene: TRBV10-2
d_gene: TRBD1
CDR3nt: TGCGCCAGCAGGACAGGGGAGTACATTCAGTACTTC
CDR3aa: CASRTGEYIQYF

j_gene: TRBJ2-5
abundance: NA
v_gene: TRBV27
d_gene: NA
CDR3nt: TGTGCCAGCAGAGACGGGGGTCAAGAGACCCAGTACTTC
CDR3aa: CASRDGGQETQYF

j_gene: TRBJ2-5
abundance: once
v_gene: TRBV30
d_gene: TRBD1
CDR3nt: TGTGCCTGGAGTATAGGGACAGGGCGGGGCCAAGAGACCCAGTACTTC
CDR3aa: CAWSIGTGRGQETQYF

j_gene: TRBJ2-3
abundance: NA
v_gene: TRBV7-9
d_gene: NA
CDR3nt: TGTGCCAGCAGCTTTGGGCTAGCAACAGATACGCAGTATTTT
CDR3aa: CASSFGLATDTQYF

j_gene: TRBJ1-1
abundance: NA
v_gene: TRBV27
d_gene: TRBD1
CDR3nt: TGTGCCAGCAGTTTCCTCGGGCAGGGGGACACTGAAGCTTTCTTT
CDR3aa: CASSFLGQGDTEAFF

j_gene: TRBJ1-4
abundance: many
v_gene: TRBV19
d_gene: TRBD1
CDR3nt: TGTGCCAGTAGTCGACAGGGATGGAATGAAAAACTGTTTTTT
CDR3aa: CASSRQGWNEKLFF

j_gene: TRBJ1-6
abundance: few
v_gene: TRBV19
d_gene: NA
CDR3nt: TGTGCCAGTAGTATGGAATATAGGGATTCACCCCTCCACTTT
CDR3aa: CASSMEYRDSPLHF

j_gene: TRBJ1-2
abundance: medium-sized
v_gene: TRBV19
d_gene: NA
CDR3nt: TGTGCCAGTAGTATATGGTCAGGGGACTATGGCTACACCTTC
CDR3aa: CASSIWSGDYGYTF

j_gene: TRBJ2-4
abundance: NA
v_gene: TRBV7-9
d_gene: NA
CDR3nt: TGTGCCAGCAGCTTACGTCAGGGTTCGGACATTCAGTACTTC
CDR3aa: CASSLRQGSDIQYF

j_gene: TRBJ1-5
abundance: NA
v_gene: TRBV29-1
d_gene: TRBD1
CDR3nt: TGCAGCGTTAAGGGACAGGGAAACGGTCAGCCCCAGCATTTT
CDR3aa: CSVKGQGNGQPQHF

j_gene: TRBJ1-3
abundance: NA
v_gene: TRBV30
d_gene: TRBD1
CDR3nt: TGTGCCTGGAGTGTCAGGGGGCAGTTCTCTGGAAACACCATATATTTT
CDR3aa: CAWSVRGQFSGNTIYF

j_gene: TRBJ1-2
abundance: NA
v_gene: TRBV2
d_gene: TRBD1
CDR3nt: TGTGCCAGCAGTGGTCTCGGGACAGGGACGGGTGTTAAGGGCTATGGCTACACCTTC
CDR3aa: CASSGLGTGTGVKGYGYTF

j_gene: TRBJ1-1
abundance: NA
v_gene: TRBV5-8
d_gene: TRBD1
CDR3nt: TGTGCCAGCAGCTTTGTCCGGGACAGCGTGAACACTGAAGCTTTCTTT
CDR3aa: CASSFVRDSVNTEAFF

j_gene: TRBJ1-2
abundance: NA
v_gene: TRBV2
d_gene: NA
CDR3nt: TGTGCCAGCAGTGAATTGAGGACGCCTTATGGCTACACCTTC
CDR3aa: CASSELRTPYGYTF

j_gene: TRBJ1-2
abundance: once
v_gene: TRBV6-5
d_gene: TRBD1
CDR3nt: TGTGCCAGCAGTTTCAGGACAGGGCGGGATGGCTACACCTTC
CDR3aa: CASSFRTGRDGYTF

j_gene: TRBJ2-3
abundance: once
v_gene: TRBV5-4
d_gene: NA
CDR3nt: TGTGCCAGCAGCCCGACAGACACAGATACGCAGTATTTT
CDR3aa: CASSPTDTDTQYF

j_gene: TRBJ1-4
abundance: NA
v_gene: TRBV5-6
d_gene: NA
CDR3nt: TGTGCCAGCAGCCAAGGGGCGATGGATGAAAAACTGTTTTTT
CDR3aa: CASSQGAMDEKLFF

j_gene: TRBJ2-5
abundance: NA
v_gene: TRBV7-9
d_gene: NA
CDR3nt: TGTGCCAGCAGCATCAAACCAACTCAGACCCAGTACTTC
CDR3aa: CASSIKPTQTQYF

j_gene: TRBJ2-3
abundance: NA
v_gene: TRBV14
d_gene: TRBD2
CDR3nt: TGTGCCAGCAGCCACCGACTAGCGGGGTCGTCAGATACGCAGTATTTT
CDR3aa: CASSHRLAGSSDTQYF

j_gene: TRBJ1-6
abundance: few
v_gene: TRBV19
d_gene: NA
CDR3nt: TGTGCCAGTTGCAGGGGCAGGAATTCACCCCTCCACTTT
CDR3aa: CASCRGRNSPLHF